These 9 T cell receptor beta chains were sequenced from one sample in a study of Tregs in tolerant kidney transplant recipients. The repertoire was sequenced with immunoSEQ multiplex PCR; TCRdb's copy has only in-frame clones and lacks some. The sample carries tens of thousands of clones, around 90% recorded once. Here the sequenced sample was Tregs from blood, taken before the transplant. The receptors come from a human donor who received a combined kidney and bone marrow transplant.

This chain joins TRBV19 and TRBJ1-1, with TRBD1 identical over 9 bases. The germline CDR1 and CDR2 sequences are LNHDA and SQIVND (reference sequence). The CDR3 is 12 residues long. With 5 bases clipped from V and 11 bases from J, the junction kept 6 bases outside the gene matches. The CDR3 DNA reads as TGTGCCAGTAGTGAATACAGGGGGCAGGCTTTCTTT. Translated, it gives CASSEYRGQAFF.

About this clone itself: The sample carries other DNA sequences with the same CDR3. This chain connects TRBV29-1 to TRBJ2-1; 8 bases fit TRBD1. This CDR3 is 12 amino acids long. V lost 3 bases to trimming and J lost 6 bases; unmatched junction nucleotides: 1. Germline loops: CDR1 SQVTM, CDR2 ANQGSEA. The CDR3 DNA is TGCAGCGTTGACAGGGGGCGCAATGAGCAGTTCTTC. Amino acids: CSVDRGRNEQFF.

The chain carries TRBV7-9 and TRBJ1-1; D is possibly TRBD1 (5 bases). Per the germline V gene, CDR1 is SEHNR and CDR2 is FQNEAQ (reference sequence). CDR3 length: 13 residues. Trimming removed 4 bases at V and 0 bases at J, with 6 bases between. The CDR3 DNA is TGTGCCAGCAGCTCGACAGTGAACACTGAAGCTTTCTTT. It is translated as CASSSTVNTEAFF.

The chain has TRBV6-1 and TRBJ2-5, with a weak D call TRBD2 (6 bases). The V end lost 6 bases, the J end lost 11 bases, and 16 bases lay between the germline ends. From germline, CDR1 is MNHNS and CDR2 SASEGT. CDR3 length equals 12 residues. CDR3 DNA: TGTGCCAGCAGCAGACTAGGACGGGAGCAGTACTTC. Its translation is CASSRLGREQYF.

V gene TRBV6-5 combines with J gene TRBJ1-5; D is uncertain. Trimming cost V 6 bases and J 4 bases, with 16 bases left between them. Germline loops: CDR1 MNHEY, CDR2 SVGAGI. This CDR3 has 15 amino acids. The CDR3 DNA sequence: TGTGCCAGCAGACCCAACAGAGCCCGTAATCAGCCCCAGCATTTT. This translates into CASRPNRARNQPQHF.

The chain combines TRBV28 with TRBJ1-4; TRBD1 matches at 9 bases. With 6 bases clipped from V and 2 bases from J, the junction kept 7 bases outside the gene matches. Germline CDR1 and CDR2: MDHEN and SYDVKM. The CDR3 length is 16 residues. The DNA for the CDR3 is TGTGCCAGCAGCCGACCTGGGACAGGGACTAATGAAAAACTGTTTTTT. Translating it yields CASSRPGTGTNEKLFF. The full variable domain, completed using reference TRBV28 and TRBJ1-4, is DVKVTQSSRYLVKRTGEKVFLECVQDMDHENMFWYRQDPGLGLRLIYFSYDVKMKEKGDIPEGYSVSREKKERFSLILESASTNQTSMYLCASSRPGTGTNEKLFFGSGTQLSVL.

The chain has TRBV5-1 and TRBJ1-1, with TRBD1 identical over 7 bases. The CDR3 has 14 residues. V was clipped by 4 bases and J by 2 bases; unmatched bases: 5. The germline V gene has CDR1 SGHRS and CDR2 YFSETQ. The CDR3 DNA is TGCGCCAGCAGCAAAGGGACAGCTAACACTGAAGCTTTCTTT. Translated, it gives CASSKGTANTEAFF.

The CDR3 loop reads CASFRWSDTQYF. CDR3 coding DNA: TGTGCCAGCTTTCGATGGTCAGATACGCAGTATTTT. The chain links TRBV2 to TRBJ2-3; no firm D call. The germline CDR1 and CDR2 sequences are SNHLY and FYNNEI. With 8 bases removed from V and 4 bases from J, the gap between germline ends came to 10 bases. The CDR3 contains 12 residues.

The chain combines TRBV6-5 with TRBJ2-7; 11 bases map to TRBD1. V lost 6 bases, J lost 4 bases, and 5 bases stayed unmatched. This CDR3 spans 14 amino acids. In germline, CDR1 is MNHEY, CDR2 SVGAGI. CDR3 DNA sequence: TGTGCCAGCAGCGCCGGGACAGGGGGGTACGAGCAGTACTTC. As protein: CASSAGTGGYEQYF.